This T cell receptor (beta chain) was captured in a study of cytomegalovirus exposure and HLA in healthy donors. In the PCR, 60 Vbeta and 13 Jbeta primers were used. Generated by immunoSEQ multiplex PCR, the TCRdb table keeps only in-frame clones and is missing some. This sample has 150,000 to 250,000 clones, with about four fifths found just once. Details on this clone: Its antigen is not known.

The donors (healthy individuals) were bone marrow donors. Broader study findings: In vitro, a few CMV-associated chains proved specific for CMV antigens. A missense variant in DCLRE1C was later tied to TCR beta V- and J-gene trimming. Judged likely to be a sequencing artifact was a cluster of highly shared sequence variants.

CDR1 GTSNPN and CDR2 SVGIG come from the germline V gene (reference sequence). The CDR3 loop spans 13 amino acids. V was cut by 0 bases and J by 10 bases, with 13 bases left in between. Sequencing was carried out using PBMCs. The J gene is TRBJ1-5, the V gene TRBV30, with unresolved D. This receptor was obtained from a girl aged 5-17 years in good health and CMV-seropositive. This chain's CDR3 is CAWSVGEAQPQHF. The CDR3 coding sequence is TGTGCCTGGAGTGTGGGAGAAGCTCAACCCCAGCATTTT.